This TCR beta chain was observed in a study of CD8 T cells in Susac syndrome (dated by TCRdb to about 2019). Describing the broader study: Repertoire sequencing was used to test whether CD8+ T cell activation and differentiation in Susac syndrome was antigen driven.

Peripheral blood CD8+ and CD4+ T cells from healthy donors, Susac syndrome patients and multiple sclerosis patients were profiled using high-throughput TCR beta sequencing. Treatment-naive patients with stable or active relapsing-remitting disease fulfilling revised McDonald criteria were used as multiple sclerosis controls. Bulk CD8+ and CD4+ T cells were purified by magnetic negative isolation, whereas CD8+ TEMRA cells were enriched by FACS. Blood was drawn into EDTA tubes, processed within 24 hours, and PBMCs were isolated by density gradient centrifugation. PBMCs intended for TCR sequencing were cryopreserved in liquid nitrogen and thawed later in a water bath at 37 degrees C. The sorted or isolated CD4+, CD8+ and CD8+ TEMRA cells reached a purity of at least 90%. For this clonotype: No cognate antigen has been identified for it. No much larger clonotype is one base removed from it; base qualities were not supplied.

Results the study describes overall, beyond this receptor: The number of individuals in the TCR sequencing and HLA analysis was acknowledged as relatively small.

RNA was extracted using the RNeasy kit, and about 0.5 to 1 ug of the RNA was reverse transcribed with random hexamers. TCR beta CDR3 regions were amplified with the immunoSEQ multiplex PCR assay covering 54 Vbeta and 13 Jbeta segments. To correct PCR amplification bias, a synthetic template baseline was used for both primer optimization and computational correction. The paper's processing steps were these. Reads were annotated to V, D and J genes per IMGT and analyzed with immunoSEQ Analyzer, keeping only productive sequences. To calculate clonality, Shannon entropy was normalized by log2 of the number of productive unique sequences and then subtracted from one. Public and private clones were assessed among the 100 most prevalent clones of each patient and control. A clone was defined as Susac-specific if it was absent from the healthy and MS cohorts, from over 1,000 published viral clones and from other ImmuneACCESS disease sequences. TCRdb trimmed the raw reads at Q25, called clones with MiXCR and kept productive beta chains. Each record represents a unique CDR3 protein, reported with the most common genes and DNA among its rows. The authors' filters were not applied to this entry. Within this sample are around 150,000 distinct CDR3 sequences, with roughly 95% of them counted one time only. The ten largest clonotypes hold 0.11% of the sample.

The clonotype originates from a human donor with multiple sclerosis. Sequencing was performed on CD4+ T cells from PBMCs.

In nucleotides, the sequence is TGCAGTGCTAGTTCCGGGACTAGCGGATCCTACGAGCAGTACTTC. This gives the protein CSASSGTSGSYEQYF. The chain is assembled from TRBV20-1 and TRBJ2-7; 11 junctional bases match TRBD2. The CDR3 numbers 15 residues from cysteine through phenylalanine. The entry retains the CDR3 DNA only, 45 bases that are in frame from base 1. According to the germline V gene (reference sequence), CDR1 reads DFQATT and CDR2 reads SNEGSKA. V loses 3 bases at its end and J loses 1 base; junction bases beyond the gene matches: 5.